These 8 T cell receptor beta chains originate from one sample sequenced in a study of Graves' ophthalmopathy and Graves' hyperthyroidism. For repertoire sequencing, the TCR beta CDR3 regions were amplified from RNA transcripts. The first round was an RT-PCR with HTBI primers, and the second round was a multiplex PCR. TCRdb recomputed calls from the multiplex PCR reads with MiXCR, one row per CDR3 protein. The sample shows a few hundred thousand distinct CDR3 sequences, 17% of them seen only once. Sequences were obtained from peripheral blood. These receptors all stem from an adult man with Graves' ophthalmopathy.

The count of this clonotype is one. V and J are TRBV12-3 or TRBV12-4 and TRBJ1-5; 8 positions match TRBD1. J lost 2 bases, V lost 7 bases, and 7 bases had no gene match. This CDR3 region has 15 residues. CDR3 sequence reads: CASMPATGGNQPQHF. The CDR3 DNA sequence: TGTGCCAGCATGCCTGCGACAGGGGGCAATCAGCCCCAGCATTTT.

This clonotype occurred many times. V is TRBV2 and J is TRBJ2-5; 8 bases are a match to TRBD1. Germline values: CDR1 SNHLY, CDR2 FYNNEI. This CDR3 comprises 15 residues. Trimming removed 4 bases from V and 4 bases from J; junction bases left unmatched: 8. CDR3 nucleotide sequence: TGTGCCAGCAGTGTGGACAGGGTTTATTCAGAGACCCAGTACTTC. Protein: CASSVDRVYSETQYF. Combining the CDR3 with reference TRBV2 and TRBJ2-5 gives the whole variable domain EPEVTQTPSHQVTQMGQEVILRCVPISNHLYFYWYRQILGQKVEFLVSFYNNEISEKSEIFDDQFSVERPDGSNFTLKIRSTKLEDSAMYFCASSVDRVYSETQYFGPGTRLLVL.

This clonotype was seen ten or more times. The chain recombines TRBV6-4 with TRBJ2-7, with 11 bases matching TRBD2. The V gene's germline CDR1 is MRHNA and CDR2 SNTAGT. This CDR3 is built from 17 residues. V lost 6 bases to trimming and J lost 6 bases; unmatched junction nucleotides: 16. DNA for the CDR3: TGTGCCAGCAGGACTCCCGGTGGTAGCGGGGGGGCGCGCGAGCAGTACTTC. This gives the protein CASRTPGGSGGAREQYF.

This clonotype was counted many times. CDR3 sequence: CASSLSQGIQPQHF. The CDR3 nucleotides read TGTGCCAGCAGCTTGTCTCAGGGGATTCAGCCCCAGCATTTT. The chain carries TRBV5-5 and TRBJ1-5; a possible D gene is TRBD1 (6 bases). Germline V gene lookup returns CDR1 SGHKS and CDR2 YYEKEE (reference sequence). V lost 1 base and J 6 bases, leaving 11 bases between the germline ends. The CDR3 is 14 residues long. Full variable domain (missing parts from reference TRBV5-5 and TRBJ1-5): DAGVTQSPTHLIKTRGQQVTLRCSPISGHKSVSWYQQVLGQGPQFIFQYYEKEERGRGNFPDRFSARQFPNYSSELNVNALLLGDSALYLCASSLSQGIQPQHFGDGTRLSIL.

This clonotype was seen repeatedly, ten times or more. V is TRBV27 and J is TRBJ1-4; D perhaps matches TRBD1 (5 bases). Per germline, CDR1 MNHEY and CDR2 SMNVEV (reference sequence). V was clipped by 10 bases and J by 3 bases, with 21 bases between them. The CDR3 contains 16 residues. CDR3 nucleotides: TGTGCCACCGGCCCCCGGGGCTTGGGGGCTAATGAAAAACTGTTTTTT. Amino acids: CATGPRGLGANEKLFF.

This clonotype was counted many times. The chain has TRBV29-1 and TRBJ1-1; D ambiguous. Germline-derived CDR1 and CDR2 are SQVTM and ANQGSEA. V gave up 5 bases and J gave up 0 bases, with 10 bases separating them. There are 13 residues in the CDR3. CDR3 DNA: TGCAGCGTTACCGGGATGATGAACACTGAAGCTTTCTTT. This sequence encodes CSVTGMMNTEAFF. The entire variable domain, with the rest obtained from reference TRBV29-1 and TRBJ1-1, is as follows: SAVISQKPSRDICQRGTSLTIQCQVDSQVTMMFWYRQQPGQSLTLIATANQGSEATYESGFVIDKFPISRPNLTFSTLTVSNMSPEDSSIYLCSVTGMMNTEAFFGQGTRLTVV.

This clonotype has a count of ten or more. The V and J genes are TRBV12-3 or TRBV12-4 and TRBJ2-7; no clear D gene. The CDR3 runs to 12 residues. Trimming shortened V by 7 bases and J by 3 bases, and 10 bases separated the two germline ends. CDR3 protein: CASTLGNYEQYF. The CDR3 DNA reads as TGTGCCAGCACCCTAGGGAACTACGAGCAGTACTTC.

This clonotype has ten or more counts. The chain couples TRBV11-2 to TRBJ2-5; TRBD2 matches 9 bases. The CDR3 length is 17 residues. V dropped 1 base and J dropped 5; count of bases not matched to a gene: 11. Germline V gene data show CDR1 as SGHAT and CDR2 as FQNNGV. CDR3 bases: TGTGCCAGCAGCTTAGTTCTAGGCGGGGGGGGTCGGGAGACCCAGTACTTC. Translating it yields CASSLVLGGGGRETQYF. Together with reference TRBV11-2 and TRBJ2-5, the CDR3 gives the full variable domain: EAGVAQSPRYKIIEKRQSVAFWCNPISGHATLYWYQQILGQGPKLLIQFQNNGVVDDSQLPKDRFSAERLKGVDSTLKIQPAKLEDSAVYLCASSLVLGGGGRETQYFGPGTRLLVL.